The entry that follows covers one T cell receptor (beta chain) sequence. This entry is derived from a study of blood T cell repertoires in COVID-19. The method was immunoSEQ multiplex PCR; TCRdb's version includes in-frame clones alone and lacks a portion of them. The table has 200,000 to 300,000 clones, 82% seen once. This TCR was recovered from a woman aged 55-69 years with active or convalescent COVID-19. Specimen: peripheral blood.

Here the CDR3 DNA reads TGCGCCAGCAGCTTGGCCGGGAAGCGGGGGGTTACAGATACGCAGTATTTT. It is translated as CASSLAGKRGVTDTQYF. The chain links TRBV5-1 to TRBJ2-3; 9 positions agree with TRBD2. In germline, CDR1 is SGHRS, CDR2 YFSETQ. The CDR3 is 17 amino acids. The V segment lost 0 bases and the J segment 3 bases; nucleotides outside the gene matches: 8.